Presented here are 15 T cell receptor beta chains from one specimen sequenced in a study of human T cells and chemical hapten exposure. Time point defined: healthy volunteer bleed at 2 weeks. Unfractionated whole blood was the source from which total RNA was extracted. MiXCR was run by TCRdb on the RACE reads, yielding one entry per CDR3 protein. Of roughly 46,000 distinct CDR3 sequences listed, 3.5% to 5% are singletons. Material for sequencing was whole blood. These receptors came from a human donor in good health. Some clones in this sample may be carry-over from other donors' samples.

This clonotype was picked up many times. CDR3 nucleotide sequence: TGTGCCACCAGTGACCTGGGACTAGCGGGAGGAAATGAGCAGTTCTTC. Its translation is CATSDLGLAGGNEQFF. The V and J genes are TRBV24-1 and TRBJ2-1, with 15 bases fitting TRBD2. Germline loops: CDR1 KGHDR, CDR2 SFDVKD. V lost 4 bases, J lost 7 bases, and 4 bases stayed unmatched. This CDR3 comprises 16 residues.

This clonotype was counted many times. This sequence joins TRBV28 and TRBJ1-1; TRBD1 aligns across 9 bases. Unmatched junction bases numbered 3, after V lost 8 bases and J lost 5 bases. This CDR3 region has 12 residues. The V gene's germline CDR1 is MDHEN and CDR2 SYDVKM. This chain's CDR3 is CASGTGSTEAFF. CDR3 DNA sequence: TGTGCCAGCGGGACAGGGAGTACTGAAGCTTTCTTT.

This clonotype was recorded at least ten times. The CDR3 coding sequence is TGTGCCAGCAGTTTCCCCCTGGCGGAGGCCACTTGGACCCAGTACTTC. This codes for CASSFPLAEATWTQYF. The gene calls are TRBV28 and TRBJ2-5, with D perhaps matching TRBD2 (5 bases). This CDR3 is 16 amino acids long. CDR1 MDHEN and CDR2 SYDVKM come from the germline V gene. Trimming took 3 bases from V and 7 from J, leaving 21 bases between them.

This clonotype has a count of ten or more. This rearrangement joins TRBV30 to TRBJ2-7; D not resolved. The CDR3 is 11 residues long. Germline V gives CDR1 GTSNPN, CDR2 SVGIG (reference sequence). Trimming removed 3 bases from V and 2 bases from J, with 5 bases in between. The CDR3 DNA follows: TGTGCCTGGAGCAGTACCTACGAGCAGTACTTC. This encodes CAWSSTYEQYF.

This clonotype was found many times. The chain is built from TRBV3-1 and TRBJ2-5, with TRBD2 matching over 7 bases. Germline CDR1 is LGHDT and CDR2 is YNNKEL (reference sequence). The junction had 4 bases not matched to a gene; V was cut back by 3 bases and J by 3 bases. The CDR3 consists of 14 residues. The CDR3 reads CASSQAGLEETQYF. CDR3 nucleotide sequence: TGTGCCAGCAGCCAGGCCGGACTAGAAGAGACCCAGTACTTC.

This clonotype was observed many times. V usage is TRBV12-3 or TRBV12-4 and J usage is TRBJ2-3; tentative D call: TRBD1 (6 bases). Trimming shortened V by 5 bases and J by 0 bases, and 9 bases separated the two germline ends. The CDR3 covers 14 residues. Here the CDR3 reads CASSITGSTDTQYF. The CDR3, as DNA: TGTGCCAGCAGTATTACAGGGAGCACAGATACGCAGTATTTT.

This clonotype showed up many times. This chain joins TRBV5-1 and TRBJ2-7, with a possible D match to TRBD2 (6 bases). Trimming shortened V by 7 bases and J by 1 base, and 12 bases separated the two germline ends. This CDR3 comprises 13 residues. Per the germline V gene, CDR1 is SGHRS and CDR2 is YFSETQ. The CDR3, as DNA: TGCGCCAGCGGAGACGGGACTTCCTACGAGCAGTACTTC. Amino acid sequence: CASGDGTSYEQYF.

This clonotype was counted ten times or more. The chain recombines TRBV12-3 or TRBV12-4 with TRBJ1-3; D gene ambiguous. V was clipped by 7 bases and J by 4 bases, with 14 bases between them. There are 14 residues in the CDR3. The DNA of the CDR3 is TGTGCCAGCAAACCCGAGGTGTCAGGAAACACCATATATTTT. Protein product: CASKPEVSGNTIYF.

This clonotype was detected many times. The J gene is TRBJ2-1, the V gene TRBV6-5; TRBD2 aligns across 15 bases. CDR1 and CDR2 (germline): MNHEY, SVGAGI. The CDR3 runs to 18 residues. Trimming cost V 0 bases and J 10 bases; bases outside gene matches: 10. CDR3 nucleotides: TGTGCCAGCAGTTACTCCGATTGGACTAGCGGGAGGGTCGGGGAGCAGTTCTTC. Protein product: CASSYSDWTSGRVGEQFF.

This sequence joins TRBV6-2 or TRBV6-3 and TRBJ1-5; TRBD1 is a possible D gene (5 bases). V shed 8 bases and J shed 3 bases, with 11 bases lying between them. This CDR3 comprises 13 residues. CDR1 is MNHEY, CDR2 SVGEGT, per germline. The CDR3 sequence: CASGVGANQPQHF. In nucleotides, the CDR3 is TGTGCCAGCGGTGTCGGGGCCAATCAGCCCCAGCATTTT.

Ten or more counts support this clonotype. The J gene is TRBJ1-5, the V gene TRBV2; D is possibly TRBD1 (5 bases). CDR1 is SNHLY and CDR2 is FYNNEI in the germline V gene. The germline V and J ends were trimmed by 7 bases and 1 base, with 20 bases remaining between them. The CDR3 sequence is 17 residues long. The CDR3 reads CASIKGLGAPSNQPQHF. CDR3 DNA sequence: TGTGCCAGCATCAAGGGCCTCGGGGCGCCGAGCAATCAGCCCCAGCATTTT.

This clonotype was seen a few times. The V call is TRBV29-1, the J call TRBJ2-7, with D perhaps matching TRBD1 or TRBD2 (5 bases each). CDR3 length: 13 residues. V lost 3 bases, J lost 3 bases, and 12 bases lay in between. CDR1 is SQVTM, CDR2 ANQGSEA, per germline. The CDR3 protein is CSVDTGQVYEQYF. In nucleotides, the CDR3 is TGCAGCGTTGACACGGGGCAGGTCTACGAGCAGTACTTC.

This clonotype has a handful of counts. The CDR3, as DNA: TGCGCCAGCAGCTTGGCAGCGGGAAGGGACATTCAGTACTTC. Encoded protein: CASSLAAGRDIQYF. The chain links TRBV5-1 to TRBJ2-4, with TRBD2 matching over 7 bases. The trim removed 0 bases at V and 8 bases at J, leaving 5 bases unmatched. The CDR3 loop spans 14 amino acids. Germline V CDR1 and CDR2: SGHRS, YFSETQ.

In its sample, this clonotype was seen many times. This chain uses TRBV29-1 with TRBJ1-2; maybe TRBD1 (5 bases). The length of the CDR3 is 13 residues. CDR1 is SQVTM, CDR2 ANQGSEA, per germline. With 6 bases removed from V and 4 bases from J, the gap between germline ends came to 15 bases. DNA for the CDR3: TGCAGCGTGAGGACACCTTCCCTCTATGGCTACACCTTC. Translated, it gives CSVRTPSLYGYTF.

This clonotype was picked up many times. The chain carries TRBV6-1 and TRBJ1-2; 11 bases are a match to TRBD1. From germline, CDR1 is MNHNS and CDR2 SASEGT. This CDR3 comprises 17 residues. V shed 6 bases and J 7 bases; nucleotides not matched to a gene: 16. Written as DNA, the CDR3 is TGTGCCAGCAGCCCTACTGGACAGGGGGCTTTTTCGGGTGGCTACACCTTC. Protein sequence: CASSPTGQGAFSGGYTF.